The next 25 T cell receptor beta chains were all read from a single sample in a study of blood T cell repertoires in COVID-19. Method: immunoSEQ multiplex PCR; TCRdb's copy keeps in-frame clones and lacks some. The sample includes over 150,000 clones, 87% of them seen just once. Input material: PBMCs or T cells enriched from blood (not recorded which). These receptors were taken from a woman in her twenties or thirties who had recovered from COVID-19.

The CDR3 DNA is TGTGCCAGCAGCTACAGGGGGCACGACGAGCAGTACTTC. Translating gives CASSYRGHDEQYF. The V and J genes are TRBV5-5 and TRBJ2-7; 9 nucleotides align to TRBD1. This CDR3 spans 13 amino acids. Germline V gene data show CDR1 as SGHKS and CDR2 as YYEKEE (reference sequence). After removal of 3 bases from V and 5 bases from J, the junction contained 3 bases not matched to a gene.

The chain has TRBV6-2 or TRBV6-3 and TRBJ2-5, with a possible D match to TRBD2 (5 bases). V lost 5 bases to trimming and J lost 5 bases, with 15 bases between them. The CDR3 loop spans 14 amino acids. Per the germline V gene, CDR1 is MNHEY and CDR2 is SVGEGT. CDR3 nucleotide sequence: TGTGCCAGCAGTCGGCTAGCAATGGGGGAGACCCAGTACTTC. Translation: CASSRLAMGETQYF.

V gene TRBV24-1 combines with J gene TRBJ1-1; perhaps TRBD1 as D (6 bases). The CDR3 runs 15 residues. The ends were cut back, 5 bases at V and 4 bases at J, with 16 bases in the middle. Germline CDR1 is KGHDR and CDR2 is SFDVKD. The CDR3 DNA sequence: TGTGCCACCAGTGGCCTTAAGGGGGTTATCACTGAAGCTTTCTTT. As protein: CATSGLKGVITEAFF.

This clone was seen just once. In DNA form, the CDR3 reads TGCAGCGTTCGCATTGGCAGGGGGATCCACGAGCAGTACTTC. Translating it yields CSVRIGRGIHEQYF. This sequence joins TRBV29-1 and TRBJ2-7; 7 bases line up with TRBD1. The germline gives CDR1 SQVTM, CDR2 ANQGSEA. V lost 5 bases and J lost 5; bases outside the gene matches: 12. The CDR3 spans 14 residues.

In nucleotides, the CDR3 is TGCAGCGTTTCCCACCTTCAAGGGGACTATGGCTACACCTTC. This translates into CSVSHLQGDYGYTF. The V call is TRBV29-1, the J call TRBJ1-2, with D possibly being TRBD1 (5 bases). This CDR3 comprises 14 residues. Between the trimmed V and J ends, which lost 5 bases and 3 bases, there was a span of 16 bases. CDR1 and CDR2 (germline): SQVTM, ANQGSEA.

This clone was seen a few times. The chain is built from TRBV5-5 and TRBJ1-5, with D maybe TRBD1 (5 bases). The CDR3 is made up of 14 amino acids. Germline V lookup: CDR1 SGHKS, CDR2 YYEKEE (reference sequence). Trimming removed 3 bases at V and 3 bases at J, with 10 bases between. In DNA, the CDR3 is TGTGCCAGCAGCTCCGGACAAATCAATCAGCCCCAGCATTTT. Translation: CASSSGQINQPQHF.

This chain links TRBV9 with TRBJ1-5; tentatively, D is TRBD1 (6 bases). Germline values: CDR1 SGDLS, CDR2 YYNGEE. This CDR3 spans 14 amino acids. V was clipped by 4 bases and J by 3 bases, with 11 bases between them. CDR3 protein: CASSQTGINQPQHF. Written as DNA, the CDR3 is TGTGCCAGCAGCCAAACAGGGATCAATCAGCCCCAGCATTTT.

V gene TRBV25-1 combines with J gene TRBJ2-7; tentative D call: TRBD2 (6 bases). This CDR3 has 15 amino acids. Germline CDR1 reads MGHDK; CDR2 reads SYGVNS. The germline V and J ends were trimmed by 2 bases and 2 bases, with 13 bases remaining between them. DNA for the CDR3: TGTGCCAGCAGTGAACGGGGACTCTCACCCTACGAGCAGTACTTC. Translated: CASSERGLSPYEQYF.

The rearrangement links TRBV2 to TRBJ1-5, with 8 bases fitting TRBD1. CDR1 SNHLY and CDR2 FYNNEI come from the germline V gene. The CDR3 contains 14 residues. Trimming took 6 bases from V and 4 from J; bases not matched to a gene: 5. This CDR3 is CASSGGQGNQPQHF. CDR3 DNA: TGTGCCAGCAGCGGAGGACAGGGAAATCAGCCCCAGCATTTT.

The chain couples TRBV10-3 to TRBJ1-1; D may be TRBD1 (5 bases). Germline CDR1 reads ENHRY; CDR2 reads SYGVKD. The CDR3 runs 13 residues. V lost 3 bases, J lost 1 base, and 6 bases lay in between. The CDR3 reads CAISDTGNTEAFF. The CDR3 coding sequence is TGTGCCATCAGTGACACAGGGAACACTGAAGCTTTCTTT.

V gene TRBV6-2 or TRBV6-3 combines with J gene TRBJ2-7, with 11 bases identical to TRBD2. J lost 6 bases, V lost 5 bases, and 6 bases had no gene match. The CDR3 is 14 amino acids. In germline, CDR1 is MNHEY, CDR2 SVGEGT. CDR3 bases: TGTGCCAGCAGTCTTAGCGGGAGGGCCGCCGAGCAGTACTTC. It encodes CASSLSGRAAEQYF.

The chain employs TRBV19 and TRBJ1-5; 10 bases align to TRBD1. CDR3 length equals 17 residues. Germline V gene lookup returns CDR1 LNHDA and CDR2 SQIVND (reference sequence). The V and J ends lost 6 bases and 6 bases, in that order; junction bases with no gene match: 14. The CDR3 sequence is CASRDRGLVGIGQPQHF. As DNA, the CDR3 is TGTGCCAGTAGAGACAGGGGGCTGGTGGGGATCGGTCAGCCCCAGCATTTT.

The chain joins TRBV28 to TRBJ1-5, with 9 bases matching TRBD1. Per germline, CDR1 MDHEN and CDR2 SYDVKM. The ends lost 6 bases at V and 7 bases at J; junction bases unmatched: 13. There are 16 residues in the CDR3. The CDR3, as DNA: TGTGCCAGCAGGTTAGGACGGGACAGGGTAACCCAGCCCCAGCATTTT. It specifies CASRLGRDRVTQPQHF. The full variable domain, its missing parts supplied by reference TRBV28 and TRBJ1-5, is DVKVTQSSRYLVKRTGEKVFLECVQDMDHENMFWYRQDPGLGLRLIYFSYDVKMKEKGDIPEGYSVSREKKERFSLILESASTNQTSMYLCASRLGRDRVTQPQHFGDGTRLSIL.

This chain links TRBV7-9 with TRBJ2-5; D might be TRBD2 (6 bases). The germline V and J ends were trimmed by 5 bases and 5 bases, with 18 bases remaining between them. The V gene's germline CDR1 is SEHNR and CDR2 FQNEAQ (reference sequence). This CDR3 has 15 amino acids. CDR3 amino acids: CASSPSSLRGETQYF. The CDR3 DNA reads TGTGCCAGCAGCCCATCTTCCCTCCGGGGGGAGACCCAGTACTTC.

CDR3 sequence (DNA): TGTGCCAGCAGCGTAGGGACCGGGGGGGGCAATGAGCAGTTCTTC. It codes for CASSVGTGGGNEQFF. The J gene is TRBJ2-1, the V gene TRBV9; 8 nucleotides line up with TRBD2. Germline V gives CDR1 SGDLS, CDR2 YYNGEE. J gave up 6 bases and V 0 bases, and 5 bases lay outside the gene matches. This CDR3 region has 15 residues. Supplemented by reference TRBV9 and TRBJ2-1, the full variable domain reads DSGVTQTPKHLITATGQRVTLRCSPRSGDLSVYWYQQSLDQGLQFLIQYYNGEERAKGNILERFSAQQFPDLHSELNLSSLELGDSALYFCASSVGTGGGNEQFFGPGTRLTVL.

CDR3: CASSPRPDTEAFF. CDR3 sequence (DNA): TGTGCCAGCTCACCACGTCCCGACACTGAAGCTTTCTTT. The rearrangement joins TRBV18 to TRBJ1-1, with no clear D. The CDR3 sequence is 13 residues long. Trimming pared 1 base from V and 3 bases from J, leaving 6 bases between. Germline CDR1 reads KGHSH; CDR2 reads LQKENI.

The rearrangement links TRBV9 to TRBJ1-2; 7 bases are shared with TRBD1. The length of the CDR3 is 15 residues. Trimming at V came to 3 bases and at J to 8 bases, leaving 13 bases not matched to a gene. Per the germline V gene, CDR1 is SGDLS and CDR2 is YYNGEE. CDR3 nucleotides: TGTGCCAGCAGCGCGGCTGACAGGGAAGCTAACGGCTACACCTTC. It encodes CASSAADREANGYTF.

The chain couples TRBV5-1 to TRBJ1-1; the match to TRBD1 covers 10 bases. V was clipped by 3 bases and J by 5 bases; unmatched bases: 13. The CDR3 spans 17 residues. The germline V gene has CDR1 SGHRS and CDR2 YFSETQ. The CDR3 reads CASSSQGTGTGETEAFF. The CDR3 nucleotides are TGCGCCAGCAGCTCCCAAGGAACCGGGACAGGGGAGACTGAAGCTTTCTTT. Filled out from reference TRBV5-1 and TRBJ1-1, the complete variable domain reads KAGVTQTPRYLIKTRGQQVTLSCSPISGHRSVSWYQQTPGQGLQFLFEYFSETQRNKGNFPGRFSGRQFSNSRSEMNVSTLELGDSALYLCASSSQGTGTGETEAFFGQGTRLTVV.

The chain has TRBV5-1 and TRBJ2-3; 7 bases match TRBD1. J gave up 4 bases and V 7 bases, and 6 bases lay outside the gene matches. Germline V gene sequence: CDR1 SGHRS, CDR2 YFSETQ. The CDR3 has 13 amino acids. CDR3 DNA sequence: TGCGCCAGCTCCCCGGGGACAGCAGATACGCAGTATTTT. Its protein is CASSPGTADTQYF.

This chain uses TRBV11-3 with TRBJ2-2; 9 bases map to TRBD1. The CDR3 is made up of 15 amino acids. V was pared by 4 bases and J by 4 bases, with 4 bases of the junction left unmatched. In germline, CDR1 is SGHNT, CDR2 YENEEA. The CDR3 DNA follows: TGTGCCAGCAGCTCAGGGACAGGGACCACCGGGGAGCTGTTTTTT. Translation gives CASSSGTGTTGELFF.

This sequence joins TRBV2 and TRBJ2-1; TRBD1 aligns across 10 bases. Trimming at V came to 6 bases and at J to 4 bases, leaving 3 bases not matched to a gene. CDR1 and CDR2 (germline): SNHLY, FYNNEI. The CDR3 covers 14 residues. CDR3 nucleotide sequence: TGTGCCAGCAGGGACAGGGGGTTTTACAATGAGCAGTTCTTC. It specifies CASRDRGFYNEQFF.

This chain links TRBV5-1 with TRBJ2-5; unclear D gene. Between the trimmed V and J ends, which lost 2 bases and 5 bases, there was a span of 7 bases. Per the germline V gene, CDR1 is SGHRS and CDR2 is YFSETQ. This CDR3 spans 12 amino acids. CDR3 bases: TGCGCCAGCAGCTTTTCCGGGGAGACCCAGTACTTC. Residues: CASSFSGETQYF.

This clone came up a few times. The V and J genes are TRBV7-9 and TRBJ2-5, with TRBD1 matching over 9 bases. Germline CDR1 and CDR2: SEHNR and FQNEAQ (reference sequence). CDR3 length: 14 amino acids. The junction had 4 bases not matched to a gene; V was cut back by 3 bases and J by 5 bases. The CDR3 reads CASSLGTGLETQYF. The CDR3 DNA is TGTGCCAGCAGCTTGGGGACAGGGCTGGAGACCCAGTACTTC. The variable domain in full, completed from reference TRBV7-9 and TRBJ2-5, reads DTGVSQNPRHKITKRGQNVTFRCDPISEHNRLYWYRQTLGQGPEFLTYFQNEAQLEKSRLLSDRFSAERPKGSFSTLEIQRTEQGDSAMYLCASSLGTGLETQYFGPGTRLLVL.

The genes are TRBV9 and TRBJ2-3; 7 nucleotides line up with TRBD2. This CDR3 has 15 residues. CDR1 is SGDLS and CDR2 is YYNGEE in the germline V gene. V trimming: 7 bases; J trimming: 2 bases; junction bases outside the gene matches: 10. The CDR3 region has the DNA TGTGCCAGCGCTGGGCTAGCGGCTTCCACAGATACGCAGTATTTT. Residues: CASAGLAASTDTQYF.

The chain couples TRBV30 to TRBJ1-2; D is undetermined. CDR1 is GTSNPN and CDR2 is SVGIG in the germline V gene (reference sequence). This CDR3 contains 11 residues. Between the trimmed V and J ends, which lost 3 bases and 8 bases, there was a span of 10 bases. Here the CDR3 DNA reads TGTGCCTGGAGCGAAGGAGGGGGCTACACCTTC. This translates into CAWSEGGGYTF.